Below are 3 T cell receptor beta chains sequenced from a single sample in a study of T-cell memory formation after mild COVID-19. TCRdb processed the 5' RACE reads anew with MiXCR; each CDR3 protein has one entry. Altogether roughly 35,000 distinct CDR3 sequences are present, around 21% being singletons, with the ten largest covering less than 2%. Input material: PBMCs or a T cell subset sorted from them (not recorded which). The receptors derive from an adult who had mild COVID-19 (a few samples of this study predate the infection). Cell type and time point are not known.

V gene TRBV28 combines with J gene TRBJ2-5; 9 nucleotides line up with TRBD2. Germline lookup yields CDR1 MDHEN and CDR2 SYDVKM. The CDR3 is 20 amino acids. Trimming at V came to 1 base and at J to 4 bases, leaving 19 bases not matched to a gene. CDR3 nucleotide sequence: TGTGCCAGCAGTTTATCCGCCCAATCGCTGGTAGCGGGAGAACGAGAGACCCAGTACTTC. Protein product: CASSLSAQSLVAGERETQYF.

This clonotype was recorded once. The rearrangement links TRBV7-9 to TRBJ1-2; the match to TRBD1 covers 9 bases. Germline CDR1 is SEHNR and CDR2 is FQNEAQ (reference sequence). This CDR3 has 15 residues. The V gene end was trimmed by 5 bases and the J gene end by 8 bases; junction bases not matched to a gene: 12. The CDR3 bases are TGTGCCAGCAGCCTCGAAGGACAGGGGTTAGAGGGCTACACCTTC. Translated: CASSLEGQGLEGYTF.

The sample holds many counts of this clonotype. This chain uses TRBV29-1 with TRBJ1-2, with no clear D. The CDR3 contains 13 residues. The germline V gene has CDR1 SQVTM and CDR2 ANQGSEA. V gave up 3 bases and J gave up 2 bases, with 10 bases separating them. The CDR3 DNA sequence: TGCAGCGTTGAGTGGCAGCAAAACTATGGCTACACCTTC. The encoded protein is CSVEWQQNYGYTF.